The 21 T cell receptor beta chains presented below share a single source sample, sequenced in a study of blood T cell repertoires in COVID-19. Generated by immunoSEQ multiplex PCR, the TCRdb table keeps only in-frame clones and is missing some. The sample shows about 400,000 clones, 70% to 90% of them seen only once. Sequenced: peripheral blood. These receptor sequences come from a human donor in a cohort sampled during active COVID-19.

The chain employs TRBV7-3 and TRBJ2-1, with TRBD2 matching 7 bases. CDR3 length: 14 residues. Germline assignment: CDR1 SGHTA and CDR2 FQGTGA. V trimming: 6 bases; J trimming: 6 bases; junction bases outside the gene matches: 8. CDR3 region: CASSTGLGGNEQFF. The CDR3 coding sequence is TGTGCCAGCAGTACTGGACTAGGCGGCAATGAGCAGTTCTTC.

This chain uses TRBV21-1 with TRBJ2-7; the table names TRBD1, a call not compared with the DNA. TRBV21-1 is given as a pseudogene. The CDR3 length is 14 residues. The CDR3 here is CASSARQAEDEQYF. The CDR3 DNA is TGTGCCAGCAGCGCTCGACAGGCTGAGGACGAGCAGTACTTC.

The chain recombines TRBV15 with TRBJ2-3; 7 bases agree with TRBD2. V was pared by 3 bases and J by 2 bases, with 14 bases of the junction left unmatched. CDR1 is LNHNV and CDR2 is YYDKDF in the germline V gene (reference sequence). The CDR3 contains 18 residues. The CDR3 reads CATSRGQRGGGFTDTQYF. CDR3 sequence (DNA): TGTGCCACCAGCAGGGGCCAGAGAGGCGGGGGATTCACAGATACGCAGTATTTT.

The V call is TRBV5-5, the J call TRBJ1-2; 8 positions match TRBD1. The CDR3 length is 13 residues. Per the germline V gene, CDR1 is SGHKS and CDR2 is YYEKEE (reference sequence). V lost 0 bases and J lost 8; bases outside the gene matches: 3. The CDR3 DNA follows: TGTGCCAGCAGCTTGGACAGGGGGATCGGCTACACCTTC. Amino acid sequence: CASSLDRGIGYTF.

V is TRBV9 and J is TRBJ1-6; D unresolved. Germline CDR1 reads SGDLS; CDR2 reads YYNGEE. The CDR3 contains 13 residues. The V gene lost 3 bases and the J gene lost 9 bases, with 10 bases spanning the gap. Written as DNA, the CDR3 is TGTGCCAGCAGCGCCGGCGGGTTTTCACCCCTCCACTTT. This translates into CASSAGGFSPLHF.

This chain uses TRBV20-1 with TRBJ2-3; 11 bases map to TRBD2. CDR1 and CDR2 (germline): DFQATT, SNEGSKA (reference sequence). Trimming removed 3 bases from V and 3 bases from J; junction bases left unmatched: 11. The CDR3 sequence is 17 residues long. The CDR3 here is CSASVAGGPGGTDTQYF. The CDR3 DNA reads TGCAGTGCTAGTGTAGCGGGAGGGCCAGGGGGGACAGATACGCAGTATTTT.

The chain employs TRBV7-2 and TRBJ1-2; D is perhaps TRBD1 (6 bases). The ends were cut back, 3 bases at V and 4 bases at J, with 9 bases in the middle. CDR1 and CDR2 from the germline V gene are SGHTA and FQGNSA. CDR3 length equals 13 residues. CDR3 amino acids: CASSFGGAYGYTF. The CDR3 DNA reads TGTGCCAGCAGCTTCGGGGGGGCCTATGGCTACACCTTC.

The rearrangement links TRBV19 to TRBJ2-4, with TRBD1 matching 8 bases. Germline CDR1 and CDR2: LNHDA and SQIVND (reference sequence). J lost 1 base, V lost 5 bases, and 22 bases had no gene match. The CDR3 totals 21 residues. For the CDR3, the DNA is TGTGCCAGTAGTCCCCGGGACAGGCACCCCCTAAACCCTGGGGCCAAAAACATTCAGTACTTC. It translates to CASSPRDRHPLNPGAKNIQYF.

This clone was observed a few times. The rearrangement links TRBV6-5 to TRBJ1-6; no clear D. With 6 bases removed from V and 8 bases from J, the gap between germline ends came to 14 bases. This CDR3 contains 14 residues. Germline lookup yields CDR1 MNHEY and CDR2 SVGAGI. CDR3 coding DNA: TGTGCCAGCAGCTACAATAGCGGGGATTCACCCCTCCACTTT. This translates into CASSYNSGDSPLHF.

This clone appeared a single time. The chain links TRBV13 to TRBJ1-3; the D gene is possibly TRBD1 (5 bases). In germline, CDR1 is PRHDT, CDR2 FYEKMQ (reference sequence). This CDR3 is 13 amino acids long. Trimming removed 5 bases from V and 0 bases from J, with 5 bases in between. This chain's CDR3 is CASSTGSGNTIYF. The DNA of the CDR3 is TGTGCCAGCAGCACAGGCTCTGGAAACACCATATATTTT.

The chain recombines TRBV18 with TRBJ2-5, with a weak D call TRBD1 (6 bases). V was shortened by 4 bases and J by 5 bases, with 11 bases between the two germline ends. The CDR3 loop spans 13 amino acids. Germline V lookup: CDR1 KGHSH, CDR2 LQKENI. The CDR3 sequence is CASSLGTRETQYF. Written as DNA, the CDR3 is TGTGCCAGCTCACTTGGGACACGCGAGACCCAGTACTTC.

J is TRBJ2-2 and V is TRBV5-1, with TRBD2 matching 13 bases. Germline V gives CDR1 SGHRS, CDR2 YFSETQ. This CDR3 is built from 17 residues. With 5 bases clipped from V and 4 bases from J, the junction kept 8 bases outside the gene matches. The CDR3 DNA reads TGCGCCAGCAGGAGACTAGCGGGGGGTCTGGGCACCGGGGAGCTGTTTTTT. Translating gives CASRRLAGGLGTGELFF.

The chain uses TRBV6-5 and TRBJ1-2; TRBD1 is a possible D gene (5 bases). V was clipped by 2 bases and J by 8 bases, with 12 bases between them. This CDR3 contains 13 residues. Germline V CDR1 and CDR2: MNHEY, SVGAGI. CDR3: CASSYGQGIGYTF. The CDR3 DNA sequence: TGTGCCAGCAGTTACGGGCAGGGTATCGGCTACACCTTC.

Only a few counts were recorded for this clone. The chain joins TRBV5-5 to TRBJ1-1; 7 bases fit TRBD1. Germline CDR1 SGHKS, CDR2 YYEKEE (reference sequence). Unmatched junction bases numbered 15, after V lost 5 bases and J lost 5 bases. The CDR3 runs 16 residues. The CDR3 here is CASRADQKGARTEAFF. The CDR3 bases are TGTGCCAGCAGGGCCGACCAAAAGGGGGCGCGGACTGAAGCTTTCTTT.

This chain links TRBV6-5 with TRBJ2-2; 9 bases are a match to TRBD1. Germline values: CDR1 MNHEY, CDR2 SVGAGI. The CDR3 loop spans 15 amino acids. Trimming cost V 5 bases and J 4 bases; bases outside gene matches: 5. CDR3: CASSLGQGSTGELFF. In DNA, the CDR3 is TGTGCCAGCAGTCTGGGACAGGGTTCCACCGGGGAGCTGTTTTTT.

The gene calls are TRBV6-2 or TRBV6-3 and TRBJ2-7; the D gene is possibly TRBD2 (6 bases). V was pared by 4 bases and J by 7 bases, with 17 bases between. CDR3 length: 14 residues. Looked up from germline, CDR1 is MNHEY and CDR2 is SVGEGT. CDR3 loop: CASSFLAGSGEQYF. In DNA form, the CDR3 reads TGTGCCAGCAGTTTCCTTGCGGGAAGCGGTGAGCAGTACTTC.

The V and J genes are TRBV19 and TRBJ2-7, with D tentatively TRBD1 (5 bases). Per the germline V gene, CDR1 is LNHDA and CDR2 is SQIVND (reference sequence). This CDR3 comprises 13 residues. V was pared by 8 bases and J by 4 bases, with 15 bases between. The CDR3 nucleotides read TGTGCCAGTGCTCCAGGGATAAGGTACGAGCAGTACTTC. It codes for CASAPGIRYEQYF.

The chain joins TRBV5-5 to TRBJ1-2; 9 nucleotides match TRBD1. V was pared by 4 bases and J by 2 bases, with 6 bases of the junction left unmatched. In germline, CDR1 is SGHKS, CDR2 YYEKEE (reference sequence). The length of the CDR3 is 15 residues. CDR3 nucleotide sequence: TGTGCCAGCAGCGCGACAGGGGGGGCGAACTATGGCTACACCTTC. Translating gives CASSATGGANYGYTF.

V is TRBV19 and J is TRBJ2-7, with 11 positions matching TRBD1. V gave up 3 bases and J gave up 2 bases; unmatched junction bases: 3. The CDR3 runs 15 residues. The germline V gene encodes CDR1 LNHDA and CDR2 SQIVND (reference sequence). DNA of the CDR3: TGTGCCAGTAGTATCTTGGGACAGGGGGCCTACGAGCAGTACTTC. Translated, it gives CASSILGQGAYEQYF. The whole variable domain, filled in from reference TRBV19 and TRBJ2-7, reads DGGITQSPKYLFRKEGQNVTLSCEQNLNHDAMYWYRQDPGQGLRLIYYSQIVNDFQKGDIAEGYSVSREKKESFPLTVTSAQKNPTAFYLCASSILGQGAYEQYFGPGTRLTVT.

V and J are TRBV24-1 and TRBJ1-2; tentatively, D is TRBD1 (6 bases). This CDR3 contains 16 residues. Germline values: CDR1 KGHDR, CDR2 SFDVKD. The germline V and J ends were trimmed by 3 bases and 5 bases, with 18 bases remaining between them. The CDR3, as DNA: TGTGCCACCAGTGATCAAAAGGACAGAGGTTTATATGGCTACACCTTC. Translation gives CATSDQKDRGLYGYTF.

J is TRBJ1-3 and V is TRBV28, with 8 bases fitting TRBD1. V lost 6 bases to trimming and J lost 4 bases; unmatched junction nucleotides: 8. Germline loops: CDR1 MDHEN, CDR2 SYDVKM. CDR3 length: 15 amino acids. The CDR3 DNA follows: TGTGCCAGCAGAACATCCGGGACAGGCGGAAACACCATATATTTT. Translating it yields CASRTSGTGGNTIYF.